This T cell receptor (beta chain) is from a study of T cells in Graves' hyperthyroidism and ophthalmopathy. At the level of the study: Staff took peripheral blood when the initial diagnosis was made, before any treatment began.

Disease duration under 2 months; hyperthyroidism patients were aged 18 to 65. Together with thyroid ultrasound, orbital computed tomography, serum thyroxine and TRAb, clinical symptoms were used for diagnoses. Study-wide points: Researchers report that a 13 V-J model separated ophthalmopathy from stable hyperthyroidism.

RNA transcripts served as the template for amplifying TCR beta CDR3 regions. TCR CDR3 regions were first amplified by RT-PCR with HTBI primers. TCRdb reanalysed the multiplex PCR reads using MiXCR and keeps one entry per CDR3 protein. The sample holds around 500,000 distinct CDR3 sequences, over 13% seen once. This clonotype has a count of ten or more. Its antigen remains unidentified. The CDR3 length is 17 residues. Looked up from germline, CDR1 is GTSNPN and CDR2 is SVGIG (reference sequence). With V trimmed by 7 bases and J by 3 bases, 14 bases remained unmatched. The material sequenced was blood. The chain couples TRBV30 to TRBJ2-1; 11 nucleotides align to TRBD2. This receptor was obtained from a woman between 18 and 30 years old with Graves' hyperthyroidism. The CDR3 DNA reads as TGTGCCTACGAACCGGGTAGCGGGAGGGCTTTCTACAATGAGCAGTTCTTC. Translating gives CAYEPGSGRAFYNEQFF.